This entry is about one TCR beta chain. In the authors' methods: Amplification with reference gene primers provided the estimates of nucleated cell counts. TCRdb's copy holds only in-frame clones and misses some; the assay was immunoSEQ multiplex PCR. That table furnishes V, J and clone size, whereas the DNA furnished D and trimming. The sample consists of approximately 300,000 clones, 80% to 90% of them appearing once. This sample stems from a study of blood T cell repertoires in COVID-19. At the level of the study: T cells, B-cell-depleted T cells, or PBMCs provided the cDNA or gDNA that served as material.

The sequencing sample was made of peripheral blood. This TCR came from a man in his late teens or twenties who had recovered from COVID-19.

The CDR3 loop reads CSATDRGDTEAFF. CDR3 sequence (DNA): TGCAGTGCTACTGACAGGGGTGATACTGAAGCTTTCTTT. The gene calls are TRBV20-1 and TRBJ1-1, with 8 bases identical to TRBD1. Germline lookup yields CDR1 DFQATT and CDR2 SNEGSKA (reference sequence). Unmatched junction bases numbered 6, after V lost 4 bases and J lost 5 bases. The CDR3 loop spans 13 amino acids.